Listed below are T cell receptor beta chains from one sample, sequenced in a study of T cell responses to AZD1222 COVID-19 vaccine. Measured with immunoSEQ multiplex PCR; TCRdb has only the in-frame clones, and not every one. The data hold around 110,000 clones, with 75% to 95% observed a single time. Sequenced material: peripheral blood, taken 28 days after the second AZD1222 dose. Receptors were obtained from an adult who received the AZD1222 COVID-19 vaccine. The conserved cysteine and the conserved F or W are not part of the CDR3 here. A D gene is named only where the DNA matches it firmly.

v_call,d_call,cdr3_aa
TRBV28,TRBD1,ASTARDRASSPLH
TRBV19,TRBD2,ASSIRTSGNTGELF
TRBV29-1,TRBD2,SVGASGGKYEQY
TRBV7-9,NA,ASSSLSVYNEQF
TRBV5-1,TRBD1,ASSYRTGAGTEAF
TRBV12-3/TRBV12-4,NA,ASSSAWGETQY
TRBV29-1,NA,SVQDSNQPQH
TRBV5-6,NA,ASSLGGHSGANVLT
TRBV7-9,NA,ASSLSRSSTDTQY
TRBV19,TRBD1,ASSTTGIQPQH
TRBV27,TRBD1,ASSVQGRGYT
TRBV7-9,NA,ASRRGNEKLF
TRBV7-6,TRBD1,ASSPGQGPDTQY
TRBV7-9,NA,ASSLSDANEQY
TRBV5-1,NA,ASRVTWEGAEQY
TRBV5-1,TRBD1,ASSLLQGINEQF